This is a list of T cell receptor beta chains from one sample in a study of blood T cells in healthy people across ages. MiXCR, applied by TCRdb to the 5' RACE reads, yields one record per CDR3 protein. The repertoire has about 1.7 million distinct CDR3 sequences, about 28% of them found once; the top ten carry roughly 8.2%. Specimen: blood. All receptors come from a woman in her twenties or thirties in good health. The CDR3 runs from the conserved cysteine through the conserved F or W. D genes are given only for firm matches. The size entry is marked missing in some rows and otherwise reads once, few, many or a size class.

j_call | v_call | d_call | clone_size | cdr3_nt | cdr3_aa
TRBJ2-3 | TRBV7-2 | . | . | TGTGCCAGCAGCGTCCAGCATAGCGGCTGGACGGCAGATACGCAGTATTTT | CASSVQHSGWTADTQYF
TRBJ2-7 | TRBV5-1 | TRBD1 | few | TGCGCCAGCAGCTTGTGGGACAGGGCCTACAATGGGCAGTACTTC | CASSLWDRAYNGQYF
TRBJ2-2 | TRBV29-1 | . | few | TGCAGCACGAGGACAGACTTGAACACCGGGGAGCTGTTTTTT | CSTRTDLNTGELFF
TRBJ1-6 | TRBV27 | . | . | TGTACCAGCGCATTCCAACCGGGGAGCCCTAAGAATAATTCACCCCTCCACTTT | CTSAFQPGSPKNNSPLHF
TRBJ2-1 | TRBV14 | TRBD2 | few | TGTGCCAGCAGCCTTGCGACTAGCAAGGAGCAGTTCTTC | CASSLATSKEQFF
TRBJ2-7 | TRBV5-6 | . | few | TGTGCCAGCAGCTCCCAGCTCCGGGGGGCCGAGCAGTACTTC | CASSSQLRGAEQYF
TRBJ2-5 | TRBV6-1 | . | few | TGTGCCAGCATGGTCAGCGAGACCCAGTACTTC | CASMVSETQYF
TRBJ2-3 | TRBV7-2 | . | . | TGTGCCAGCAGAACGATCACAGATACGCAGTATTTT | CASRTITDTQYF
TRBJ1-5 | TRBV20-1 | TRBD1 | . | TGCAGTGCTCGGGACAGGGCAGGGGACAATCAGCCCCAGCATTTT | CSARDRAGDNQPQHF
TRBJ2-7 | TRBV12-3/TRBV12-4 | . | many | TGTGCCAGCAGGGGGGAGTATAACTCCTACGAGCAGTACTTC | CASRGEYNSYEQYF
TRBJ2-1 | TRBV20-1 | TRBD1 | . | TGCAGTGCTAGAGGGGATGGCAGGGGGTCATACAATGAGCAGTTCTTC | CSARGDGRGSYNEQFF
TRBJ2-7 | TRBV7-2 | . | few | TGTGCCAGCAGCTTGGCCCGGCCAGCCAACTACGAGCAGTACTTC | CASSLARPANYEQYF
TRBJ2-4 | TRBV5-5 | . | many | TGTGCCAGCAGCTCCCAGGTATCGGCCATTCAGTACTTC | CASSSQVSAIQYF
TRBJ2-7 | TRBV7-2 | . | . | TGTGCCAGCAGCCTCAAGGGAGGTCGCCCCTACGAGCAGTACTTC | CASSLKGGRPYEQYF
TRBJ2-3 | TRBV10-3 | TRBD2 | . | TGTGCCGCCTCTAGCGGGGGGTCGCCGGATACGCAGTATTTT | CAASSGGSPDTQYF
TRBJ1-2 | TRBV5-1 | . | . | TGCGCCAGCAGCTTGGGATCCCTGGGGAACTATGGCTACACCTTC | CASSLGSLGNYGYTF
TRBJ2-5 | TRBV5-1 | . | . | TGCGCCAGCAGCTTGGCAACTAGGGCGGGGAGGCAAGAGACCCAGTACTTC | CASSLATRAGRQETQYF
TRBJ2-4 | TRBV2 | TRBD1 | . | TGTGCCAGCAAAGGGGGCCAGGGAAACATTCAGTACTTC | CASKGGQGNIQYF
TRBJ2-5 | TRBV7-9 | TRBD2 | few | TGTGCCAGCAGCTCGGCACTAGCGGAGCACGAGACCCAGTACTTC | CASSSALAEHETQYF
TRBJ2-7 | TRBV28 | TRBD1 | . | TGTGCCAGCAGGGAACAGGGGGCTCCGTACGAGCAGTACTTC | CASREQGAPYEQYF
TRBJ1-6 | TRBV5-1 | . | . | TGCGCCAGCAGCTTCGTCTCAGGAAATTCACCCCTCCACTTT | CASSFVSGNSPLHF
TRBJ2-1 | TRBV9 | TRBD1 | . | TGTGCCAGCAGCGTAGTGGGGACAGGGGGCATGGATGAGCAGTTCTTC | CASSVVGTGGMDEQFF
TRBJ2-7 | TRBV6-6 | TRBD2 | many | TGCGCCAGCAGCACGGGGGGCTACGAGCAGTACTTC | CASSTGGYEQYF
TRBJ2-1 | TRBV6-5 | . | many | TGTGCCAGCAGTTCTGGCTTCTCCAGTGAGCAGTTCTTC | CASSSGFSSEQFF
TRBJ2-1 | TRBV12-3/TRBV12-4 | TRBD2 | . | TGTGCCAGCAGAGCCGGGACTAGGAACAATGAGCAGTTCTTC | CASRAGTRNNEQFF
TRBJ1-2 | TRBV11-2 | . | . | TGTGCCAGCAGCTTGGACCCTGAAGGGAATGGCTACACCTTC | CASSLDPEGNGYTF
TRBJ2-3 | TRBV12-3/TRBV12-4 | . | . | TGTGCCAGCACCGGACTGAGCACAGATACGCAGTATTTT | CASTGLSTDTQYF
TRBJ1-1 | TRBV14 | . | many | TGTGCCAGCAGCCAGTCCACTGAAGCTTTCTTT | CASSQSTEAFF